Presented here are 31 T cell receptor beta chains from one specimen sequenced in a study of T cells in Graves' hyperthyroidism and ophthalmopathy. RNA transcripts gave rise to amplified TCR beta CDR3 regions. The TCR CDR3 was amplified in a first-round RT-PCR using the HTBI primer set. TCRdb re-called the multiplex PCR reads with MiXCR, one entry per CDR3 protein. The table records about 560,000 distinct CDR3 sequences, around 15% of them present only once. The sequenced material came from blood. Receptor source: a woman in her late teens or twenties with Graves' hyperthyroidism.

This clonotype was seen ten or more times. V and J are TRBV2 and TRBJ2-5, with D perhaps TRBD2 (7 bases). Germline lookup yields CDR1 SNHLY and CDR2 FYNNEI. The V end lost 2 bases, the J end lost 5 bases, and 21 bases lay between the germline ends. The CDR3 totals 17 residues. The DNA for the CDR3 is TGTGCCAGCAGTGAACCGGAGGGGGGGCCCTCTCGTGAGACCCAGTACTTC. This sequence encodes CASSEPEGGPSRETQYF.

This clonotype was recorded many times. This rearrangement joins TRBV6-2 or TRBV6-3 to TRBJ2-1, with TRBD2 matching 12 bases. Losses at the gene ends were 5 bases for V and 0 bases for J; bases not matched to a gene: 11. Germline V CDR1 and CDR2: MNHEY, SVGEGT. The CDR3 totals 19 residues. CDR3 coding DNA: TGTGCCAGCAGTCCTCAAGGACTAGCGGGATTAAACTCCTACAATGAGCAGTTCTTC. This sequence encodes CASSPQGLAGLNSYNEQFF.

Regarding this clonotype: Being one base from a much bigger clone, this may be a read error. V and J are TRBV7-9 and TRBJ2-7; D possibly corresponds to TRBD2 (6 bases). The CDR3 covers 14 residues. Germline V lookup: CDR1 SEHNR, CDR2 FQNEAQ (reference sequence). Written as DNA, the CDR3 is TGTGCCAGCAGCCGGGGTGGGGGGAACTACGATCAGTACTTC. Amino acid sequence: CASSRGGGNYDQYF.

This clonotype was picked up many times. The gene calls are TRBV28 and TRBJ2-7; a possible D gene is TRBD1 (6 bases). CDR1 and CDR2 from the germline V gene are MDHEN and SYDVKM. Trimming took 6 bases from V and 9 from J, leaving 21 bases between them. CDR3 length: 14 residues. The CDR3 protein is CASRSGTPLGGQYF. The CDR3 DNA reads as TGTGCCAGCAGGTCCGGGACACCTCTAGGTGGGCAGTACTTC.

This clonotype was counted ten times or more. The CDR3 DNA is TGCGCCAGCAGCTTGTTGCAAGATACGCAGTATTTT. Translated, it gives CASSLLQDTQYF. The chain combines TRBV5-1 with TRBJ2-3; D is undetermined. Germline assignment: CDR1 SGHRS and CDR2 YFSETQ. The CDR3 runs to 12 residues. Trimming pared 1 base from V and 5 bases from J, leaving 5 bases between.

In its sample, this clonotype was seen many times. This sequence joins TRBV7-2 and TRBJ2-1, with 10 positions matching TRBD2. The CDR3 length is 14 residues. V was pared by 8 bases and J by 5 bases, with 6 bases of the junction left unmatched. CDR1 is SGHTA, CDR2 FQGNSA, per germline. The CDR3 DNA is TGTGCCAGCGGCCAAACTAGCGGGAACAATGAGCAGTTCTTC. Amino acids: CASGQTSGNNEQFF.

This clonotype was counted only a few times. The V call is TRBV7-2, the J call TRBJ2-5; 8 bases line up with TRBD2. Losses at the gene ends were 4 bases for V and 4 bases for J; bases not matched to a gene: 5. The germline CDR1 and CDR2 sequences are SGHTA and FQGNSA. The CDR3 spans 14 residues. The CDR3, as DNA: TGTGCCAGCAGCTATGGACTAGCTGGAGAGACCCAGTACTTC. Its translation: CASSYGLAGETQYF.

This clonotype has a count of ten or more. The chain couples TRBV24-1 to TRBJ1-2; 7 bases fit TRBD1. In germline, CDR1 is KGHDR, CDR2 SFDVKD. There are 15 residues in the CDR3. After removal of 4 bases from V and 2 bases from J, the junction contained 6 bases not matched to a gene. The CDR3 is CATSDPLRGNYGYTF. CDR3 nucleotides: TGTGCCACCAGTGACCCGCTCAGGGGGAACTATGGCTACACCTTC.

On this clonotype itself: Being one base from a much bigger clone, this may be a read error. This chain links TRBV6-1 with TRBJ2-7, with D unclear. The DNA matches TRBJ2-1 better at its end, which makes the J call doubtful. This CDR3 comprises 12 residues. CDR1 and CDR2 from the germline V gene are MNHNS and SASEGT. As DNA, the CDR3 is TGTGCCAGTGCACAGAGCTCCTACGAGCAGTTCTTC. Protein product: CASAQSSYEQFF.

This clonotype was recorded at least ten times. The V and J genes are TRBV12-3 or TRBV12-4 and TRBJ2-5; D call uncertain. The length of the CDR3 is 13 residues. V was pared by 2 bases and J by 5 bases, with 9 bases between. CDR3 nucleotide sequence: TGTGCCAGCAGTTTAAGGGTTCGCGAGACCCAGTACTTC. This encodes CASSLRVRETQYF.

At least ten counts were recorded for this clonotype. The chain couples TRBV6-1 to TRBJ1-2; D gene ambiguous. Germline V gene lookup returns CDR1 MNHNS and CDR2 SASEGT. The V gene lost 3 bases and the J gene lost 7 bases, with 9 bases spanning the gap. The length of the CDR3 is 12 residues. The CDR3 is CASSDPLPGYTF. The CDR3 DNA is TGTGCCAGCAGTGATCCTCTACCTGGCTACACCTTC.

This clonotype was seen repeatedly, ten times or more. The CDR3 DNA sequence: TGCGCCAGCAGCTTGGGGGCTAGTCAAGGAGAGACCCAGTACTTC. Residues: CASSLGASQGETQYF. The chain links TRBV5-1 to TRBJ2-5, with D hard to call. The CDR3 is 15 residues long. V lost 0 bases, J lost 4 bases, and 13 bases lay in between. Germline loops: CDR1 SGHRS, CDR2 YFSETQ. Full variable domain (rest looked up from reference TRBV5-1 and TRBJ2-5): KAGVTQTPRYLIKTRGQQVTLSCSPISGHRSVSWYQQTPGQGLQFLFEYFSETQRNKGNFPGRFSGRQFSNSRSEMNVSTLELGDSALYLCASSLGASQGETQYFGPGTRLLVL.

At least ten counts were recorded for this clonotype. This chain connects TRBV28 to TRBJ2-3, with 12 bases matching TRBD2. CDR3 length equals 16 residues. The germline V gene has CDR1 MDHEN and CDR2 SYDVKM. V was pared by 7 bases and J by 4 bases, with 9 bases of the junction left unmatched. The CDR3 loop is CASIPSGRAISDTQYF. The CDR3 region has the DNA TGTGCCAGCATCCCTAGCGGGAGGGCCATCTCAGATACGCAGTATTTT.

The chain has TRBV20-1 and TRBJ2-7; D is undetermined. This CDR3 is built from 11 residues. CDR1 and CDR2 (germline): DFQATT, SNEGSKA (reference sequence). CDR3 sequence (DNA): TGCAGCGTTGCGCGGACGGACGAGCAGTACTTC. Translating gives CSVARTDEQYF.

There are a few counts of this clonotype. The chain employs TRBV11-1 and TRBJ2-3; TRBD2 agrees at 14 bases. CDR3 length: 18 amino acids. Germline loops: CDR1 SGHAT, CDR2 FQDESV (reference sequence). Trimming took 5 bases from V and 3 from J; bases not matched to a gene: 10. CDR3: CASSGATSGGARTDTQYF. In DNA form, the CDR3 reads TGTGCCAGCAGCGGGGCGACTAGCGGGGGGGCTAGGACAGATACGCAGTATTTT.

This clonotype appeared a few times. The chain has TRBV19 and TRBJ1-5; 7 bases line up with TRBD1. The J segment lost 6 bases and the V segment lost 6 bases, leaving 14 bases of the junction unmatched. Looked up from germline, CDR1 is LNHDA and CDR2 is SQIVND (reference sequence). This CDR3 spans 16 amino acids. CDR3 nucleotides: TGTGCCAGTAGCCCTAGGGGGGACAGTATGCGTCAGCCCCAGCATTTT. Translating gives CASSPRGDSMRQPQHF.

V gene TRBV5-1 combines with J gene TRBJ2-1; tentatively, D is TRBD2 (6 bases). The CDR3 covers 12 residues. The germline gives CDR1 SGHRS, CDR2 YFSETQ. V gave up 1 base and J gave up 12 bases, with 11 bases separating them. The CDR3 sequence: CASSLPSEGQFF. In nucleotides, the CDR3 is TGCGCCAGCAGCTTGCCCTCGGAGGGGCAGTTCTTC.

This clonotype has only a few counts. CDR3 residues: CASSPSLHGTGEETQYF. CDR3 coding DNA: TGTGCCAGCAGCCCTTCACTTCATGGGACAGGGGAAGAGACCCAGTACTTC. The chain recombines TRBV7-8 with TRBJ2-5; 10 nucleotides agree with TRBD1. The CDR3 length is 17 residues. In germline, CDR1 is SGHVS, CDR2 FQNEAQ. The V and J ends lost 5 bases and 3 bases, in that order; junction bases with no gene match: 12. Full variable domain (outside the CDR3, taken from reference TRBV7-8 and TRBJ2-5): GAGVSQSPRYKVAKRGQDVALRCDPISGHVSLFWYQQALGQGPEFLTYFQNEAQLDKSGLPSDRFFAERPEGSVSTLKIQRTQQEDSAVYLCASSPSLHGTGEETQYFGPGTRLLVL.

This clonotype came up many times. The V gene is TRBV20-1, the J gene TRBJ1-1; D remains ambiguous. The CDR3 runs to 16 residues. Germline values: CDR1 DFQATT, CDR2 SNEGSKA (reference sequence). V was cut by 5 bases and J by 0 bases, with 19 bases left in between. CDR3 in amino acids: CSAFGRAENMNTEAFF. The CDR3 nucleotides read TGCAGTGCTTTCGGACGTGCAGAGAACATGAACACTGAAGCTTTCTTT.

This clonotype has at least ten counts. The chain recombines TRBV6-2 or TRBV6-3 with TRBJ2-1; tentative D call: TRBD2 (5 bases). V was clipped by 5 bases and J by 4 bases, with 12 bases between them. Germline values: CDR1 MNHEY, CDR2 SVGEGT. The CDR3 sequence is 14 residues long. The CDR3 loop reads CASSPRAGYNEQFF. The CDR3 nucleotides read TGTGCCAGCAGTCCCCGCGCGGGTTACAATGAGCAGTTCTTC.

This rearrangement joins TRBV7-9 to TRBJ2-1; 14 positions agree with TRBD2. The CDR3 spans 14 residues. Germline V gene lookup returns CDR1 SEHNR and CDR2 FQNEAQ (reference sequence). With V trimmed by 3 bases and J by 12 bases, 4 bases remained unmatched. The CDR3 DNA is TGTGCCAGCAGCTTGACTAGCGGGGGGGCTGCGCAGTTCTTC. Protein: CASSLTSGGAAQFF. Variable domain in full (rest from reference TRBV7-9 and TRBJ2-1): DTGVSQNPRHKITKRGQNVTFRCDPISEHNRLYWYRQTLGQGPEFLTYFQNEAQLEKSRLLSDRFSAERPKGSFSTLEIQRTEQGDSAMYLCASSLTSGGAAQFFGPGTRLTVL.

This clonotype has ten or more counts. V usage is TRBV6-1 and J usage is TRBJ2-7, with TRBD1 identical over 8 bases. The ends lost 6 bases at V and 2 bases at J; junction bases unmatched: 6. This CDR3 is built from 14 residues. Germline-derived CDR1 and CDR2 are MNHNS and SASEGT. The CDR3 here is CASSNGQGPYEQYF. CDR3 coding DNA: TGTGCCAGCAGCAACGGACAGGGACCCTACGAGCAGTACTTC.

This clonotype was observed at least ten times. J is TRBJ1-2 and V is TRBV29-1; D unresolved. CDR1 is SQVTM and CDR2 is ANQGSEA in the germline V gene. There are 16 residues in the CDR3. Between the trimmed V and J ends, which lost 4 bases and 0 bases, there was a span of 18 bases. Here the CDR3 reads CSVGNRPGGANYGYTF. The CDR3 coding sequence is TGCAGCGTTGGGAACCGGCCCGGTGGAGCTAACTATGGCTACACCTTC.

This clonotype was detected ten times or more. V is TRBV2 and J is TRBJ1-4; a weak D match, TRBD1 (5 bases). Germline values: CDR1 SNHLY, CDR2 FYNNEI. Trimming took 6 bases from V and 5 from J, leaving 19 bases between them. The CDR3 consists of 16 residues. The CDR3 region has the DNA TGTGCCAGCAGCGACTATACAGGACGGGGGAATGAAAAACTGTTTTTT. Translating it yields CASSDYTGRGNEKLFF.

This clonotype was observed many times. The V call is TRBV7-8, the J call TRBJ2-3; tentative D call: TRBD2 (5 bases). The V and J ends lost 5 bases and 6 bases respectively, with 21 bases between them. The germline gives CDR1 SGHVS, CDR2 FQNEAQ. The CDR3 has 16 amino acids. The CDR3 DNA follows: TGTGCCAGCAGCCTAATCCGGGTTACTAGACACGATACGCAGTATTTT. It translates to CASSLIRVTRHDTQYF.

This clonotype was counted at least ten times. The chain links TRBV20-1 to TRBJ1-3; D is uncertain. Germline V gene sequence: CDR1 DFQATT, CDR2 SNEGSKA (reference sequence). This CDR3 region has 11 residues. Trimming left V 4 bases short and J 2 bases short, with 3 bases between. The CDR3 DNA reads TGCAGTGCTACCACTGGAAACACCATATATTTT. This encodes CSATTGNTIYF.

This clonotype came up many times. The genes are TRBV5-1 and TRBJ2-3; 7 bases map to TRBD1. Germline assignment: CDR1 SGHRS and CDR2 YFSETQ. The CDR3 is 17 amino acids. Trimming at V came to 2 bases and at J to 0 bases, leaving 9 bases not matched to a gene. CDR3 sequence: CASSFRQGWASTDTQYF. The CDR3 DNA follows: TGCGCCAGCAGCTTTCGACAGGGATGGGCTAGCACAGATACGCAGTATTTT.

This chain uses TRBV7-2 with TRBJ2-7, with a weak D call TRBD2 (6 bases). The CDR3 covers 14 residues. V was pared by 5 bases and J by 0 bases, with 11 bases between. Germline V gene sequence: CDR1 SGHTA, CDR2 FQGNSA. The CDR3 nucleotides are TGTGCCAGCAGCCCACGGGGACTCTCCTACGAGCAGTACTTC. Translating it yields CASSPRGLSYEQYF.

The table lists this clonotype with many counts. This sequence joins TRBV5-1 and TRBJ1-1, with D possibly TRBD1 on 5 matching bases. Trimming took off 4 bases at V and 4 bases at J, with 17 bases between the two ends. CDR3 length equals 15 residues. CDR1 is SGHRS, CDR2 YFSETQ, per germline. CDR3: CASSIDTQGTTEAFF. For the CDR3, the DNA is TGCGCCAGCAGCATAGATACGCAGGGAACCACTGAAGCTTTCTTT.

A remark on this clonotype: One base away lies a much larger clone, so this may be a sequencing read error. V and J are TRBV28 and TRBJ1-2; a weak D match, TRBD1 (6 bases). This CDR3 contains 12 residues. Germline-derived CDR1 and CDR2 are MDHEN and SYDVKM. CDR3 sequence (DNA): TGTGCCAGCAGTTTGACAGGTCGGGGCTTCACCTTC. Residues: CASSLTGRGFTF.

This clonotype was counted ten times or more. The chain joins TRBV28 to TRBJ2-7, with D unresolved. This CDR3 spans 14 amino acids. Trimming removed 5 bases from V and 6 bases from J, with 17 bases in between. Per the germline V gene, CDR1 is MDHEN and CDR2 is SYDVKM. In DNA, the CDR3 is TGTGCCAGCAGTCCCACTCCCCCCTGGGGCGAGCAGTACTTC. It encodes CASSPTPPWGEQYF.